The rows below give T cell receptor beta chains drawn from one sample of a study of graft-versus-host responses after intestinal transplantation. Some clones are missing from TCRdb's copy, which holds only in-frame ones; the method was immunoSEQ multiplex PCR. This table holds 110,000 to 150,000 clones, nearly 95% found once. Their antigens are not known. The starting material was unstimulated CD4+ T cells sorted from spleen or lymph node cells, obtained before intestinal transplant. These receptor sequences come from a human donor who received an intestinal transplant. Each CDR3 is given with its conserved first and last residue. The order of the fields is V gene, clone size, J gene, D gene, CDR3 DNA, CDR3 protein. A D gene is named only where the DNA matches it firmly. Rows may omit the clone size; those that give it use once, few, many or a size class.

v_call: TRBV27
clone_size: -
j_call: TRBJ2-3
d_call: -
cdr3_nt: TGTGCCAGCAGTCAGCGGCTCTACACAGATACGCAGTATTTT
cdr3_aa: CASSQRLYTDTQYF

v_call: TRBV9
clone_size: -
j_call: TRBJ2-2
d_call: TRBD2
cdr3_nt: TGTGCCAGCAGCTTAACTAGCGGGAGCGCCGGGGAGCTGTTTTTT
cdr3_aa: CASSLTSGSAGELFF

v_call: TRBV7-2
clone_size: -
j_call: TRBJ2-5
d_call: -
cdr3_nt: TGTGCCAGCAGCTTAGGGCCAGGGGATTTAGAGACCCAGTACTTC
cdr3_aa: CASSLGPGDLETQYF

v_call: TRBV7-2
clone_size: -
j_call: TRBJ1-4
d_call: -
cdr3_nt: TGTGCCAGCAGCGTATCAGGGGAGGGTGAAAAACTGTTTTTT
cdr3_aa: CASSVSGEGEKLFF

v_call: TRBV16
clone_size: -
j_call: TRBJ1-2
d_call: -
cdr3_nt: TGTGCCAGCAGCCGTACATGGGGCTACACCTTC
cdr3_aa: CASSRTWGYTF

v_call: TRBV9
clone_size: -
j_call: TRBJ1-1
d_call: -
cdr3_nt: TGTGCCAGCAGCGTGGTATCGGACACTGAAGCTTTCTTT
cdr3_aa: CASSVVSDTEAFF

v_call: TRBV11-2
clone_size: -
j_call: TRBJ1-4
d_call: TRBD1
cdr3_nt: TGTGCCAGCAGCTTAAGCAGGGGGAGTGAAAAACTGTTTTTT
cdr3_aa: CASSLSRGSEKLFF

v_call: TRBV5-4
clone_size: -
j_call: TRBJ2-7
d_call: -
cdr3_nt: TGTGCCAGCAGCTTGGGCCTTGGAACCTACGAGCAGTACTTC
cdr3_aa: CASSLGLGTYEQYF

v_call: TRBV5-1
clone_size: -
j_call: TRBJ2-7
d_call: TRBD2
cdr3_nt: TGCGCCAGCACACCGGGACTAGCGGCCTACGAGCAGTACTTC
cdr3_aa: CASTPGLAAYEQYF

v_call: TRBV7-2
clone_size: -
j_call: TRBJ1-1
d_call: -
cdr3_nt: TGTGCCAGCAGCTTTAGTTCGAACACTGAAGCTTTCTTT
cdr3_aa: CASSFSSNTEAFF

v_call: TRBV27
clone_size: few
j_call: TRBJ2-1
d_call: TRBD2
cdr3_nt: TGTGCCAGCAGTAACCCCGGGACTAGGCTAAATGAGCAGTTCTTC
cdr3_aa: CASSNPGTRLNEQFF

v_call: TRBV30
clone_size: -
j_call: TRBJ1-1
d_call: -
cdr3_nt: TGTGCCTGGAGTGTGACAGGTGAAGCTTTCTTT
cdr3_aa: CAWSVTGEAFF